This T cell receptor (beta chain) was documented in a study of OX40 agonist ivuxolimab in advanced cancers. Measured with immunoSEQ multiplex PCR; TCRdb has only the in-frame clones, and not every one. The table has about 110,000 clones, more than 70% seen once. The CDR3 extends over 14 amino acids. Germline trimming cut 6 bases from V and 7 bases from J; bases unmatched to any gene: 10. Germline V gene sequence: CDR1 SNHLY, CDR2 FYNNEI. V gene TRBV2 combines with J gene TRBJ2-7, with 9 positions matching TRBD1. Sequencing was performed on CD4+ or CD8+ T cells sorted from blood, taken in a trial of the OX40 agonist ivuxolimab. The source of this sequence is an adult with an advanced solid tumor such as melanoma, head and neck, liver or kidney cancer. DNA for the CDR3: TGTGCCAGCAGGGCCGGGACAGGGTCCTTGGAGCAGTACTTC. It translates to CASRAGTGSLEQYF. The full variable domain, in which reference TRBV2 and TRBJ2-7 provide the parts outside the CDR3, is EPEVTQTPSHQVTQMGQEVILRCVPISNHLYFYWYRQILGQKVEFLVSFYNNEISEKSEIFDDQFSVERPDGSNFTLKIRSTKLEDSAMYFCASRAGTGSLEQYFGPGTRLTVT.